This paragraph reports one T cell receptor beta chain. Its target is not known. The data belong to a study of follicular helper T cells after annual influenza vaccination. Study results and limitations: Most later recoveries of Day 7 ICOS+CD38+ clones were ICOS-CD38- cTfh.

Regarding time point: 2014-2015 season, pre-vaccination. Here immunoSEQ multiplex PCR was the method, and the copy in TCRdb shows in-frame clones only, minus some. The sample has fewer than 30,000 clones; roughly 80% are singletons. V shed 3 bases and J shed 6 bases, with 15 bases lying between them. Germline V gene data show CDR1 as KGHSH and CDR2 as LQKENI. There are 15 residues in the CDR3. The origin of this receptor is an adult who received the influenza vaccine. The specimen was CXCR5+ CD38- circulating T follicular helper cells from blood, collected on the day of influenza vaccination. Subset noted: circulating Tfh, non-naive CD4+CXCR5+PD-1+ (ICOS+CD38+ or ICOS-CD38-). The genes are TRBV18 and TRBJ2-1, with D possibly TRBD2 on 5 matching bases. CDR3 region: CASSPSHGERNEQFF. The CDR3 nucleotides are TGTGCCAGCTCACCGTCGCACGGGGAACGCAATGAGCAGTTCTTC. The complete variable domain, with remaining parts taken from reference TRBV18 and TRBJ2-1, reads NAGVMQNPRHLVRRRGQEARLRCSPMKGHSHVYWYRQLPEEGLKFMVYLQKENIIDESGMPKERFSAEFPKEGPSILRIQQVVRGDSAAYFCASSPSHGERNEQFFGPGTRLTVL.